The clone carrying this T cell receptor (beta chain) was seen more than once but under ten times. Its antigen is unknown. This sample stems from a study of T-cell memory formation after mild COVID-19. The wider study: TCR clusters were largely donor specific. General study points: Day 15 to 85 contractors were CD4/CD8 balanced; later expanders leaned CD4+. CD4+ contracting clones lay mainly in CM and EM, CD8+ ones in EMRA.

Libraries for TCRalpha and TCRbeta carried sample barcodes and unique molecular identifiers via 5'RACE. Each CDR3 protein gets one entry after TCRdb re-called the 5' RACE reads with MiXCR. This table has 250,000 to 350,000 distinct CDR3 sequences, around 19% appearing once. This CDR3 is 13 amino acids long. The ends were cut back, 5 bases at V and 7 bases at J, with 14 bases in the middle. The germline V gene has CDR1 MDHEN and CDR2 SYDVKM. Sequenced input: PBMCs or a T cell subset sorted from them (not recorded which). This clonotype originated in a young man who had mild COVID-19 (a few samples of this study predate the infection). Cell type and time point are not known. This chain joins TRBV28 and TRBJ2-5, with no clear D. The CDR3 coding sequence is TGTGCCAGCAGTAGAGCCCCCCCAGGGACCCAGTACTTC. It codes for CASSRAPPGTQYF.